Listed here are 31 T cell receptor beta chains from one sample, sequenced in a study of identical twins. TCRdb passed the 5' RACE reads through MiXCR, listing each CDR3 protein once. The sample contains 400,000 to 550,000 distinct CDR3 sequences, 20% to 30% of which appear only once. The data were also submitted as part of a second study, on T cells expressing NK-cell markers.

Sequencing was performed on CD4+ T cells sorted from blood. These receptors were collected from a woman aged 18-29 years in good health.

This clonotype was seen a handful of times. The genes are TRBV12-3 or TRBV12-4 and TRBJ1-6; D remains ambiguous. Trimming removed 4 bases from V and 7 bases from J, with 8 bases in between. CDR3 length equals 13 residues. The CDR3 DNA sequence: TGTGCCAGCAGTTATCTCCGAAATTCACCCCTCCACTTT. Amino acid sequence: CASSYLRNSPLHF.

This chain links TRBV10-3 with TRBJ2-4; D possibly matches TRBD1 or TRBD2 (6 bases each). V lost 0 bases and J lost 9, with 12 bases in between. Germline values: CDR1 ENHRY, CDR2 SYGVKD. This CDR3 has 14 amino acids. The CDR3 protein is CAISESGGYGIQYF. CDR3 DNA: TGTGCCATCAGTGAGTCAGGGGGGTATGGCATTCAGTACTTC.

The V gene is TRBV25-1, the J gene TRBJ2-7; 9 bases line up with TRBD1. Germline CDR1 reads MGHDK; CDR2 reads SYGVNS. V was clipped by 6 bases and J by 2 bases; unmatched bases: 11. This CDR3 is built from 16 residues. CDR3 sequence: CASSSTPGTGPYEQYF. CDR3 in DNA: TGTGCCAGCAGCTCCACACCCGGGACAGGGCCCTACGAGCAGTACTTC.

The chain carries TRBV6-1 and TRBJ2-1; D possibly corresponds to TRBD2 (7 bases). Trimming left V 9 bases short and J 5 bases short, with 26 bases between. The CDR3 spans 17 residues. The germline gives CDR1 MNHNS, CDR2 SASEGT. The CDR3 loop is CASRGTTLMPRDNEQFF. The CDR3 DNA follows: TGTGCCAGTAGGGGGACTACCTTAATGCCTAGGGACAATGAGCAGTTCTTC.

This clonotype has more than one count but fewer than ten. For the CDR3, the DNA is TGTGCCAGCAGCTCGCGCACTAGTCAGGGTTCAGATACGCAGTATTTT. Its translation: CASSSRTSQGSDTQYF. The chain joins TRBV7-8 to TRBJ2-3, with D tentatively TRBD1 or TRBD2 (5 bases each). This CDR3 is built from 16 residues. CDR1 and CDR2 (germline): SGHVS, FQNEAQ. V dropped 4 bases and J dropped 4 bases, with 18 bases sitting between them.

This sequence joins TRBV27 and TRBJ2-6; D is unresolved. The V gene lost 3 bases and the J gene lost 1 base, with 7 bases spanning the gap. The length of the CDR3 is 15 residues. Germline V gives CDR1 MNHEY, CDR2 SMNVEV (reference sequence). CDR3 region: CASSFLLSGANVLTF. CDR3 nucleotides: TGTGCCAGCAGTTTCCTACTATCTGGGGCCAACGTCCTGACTTTC.

The rearrangement uses TRBV6-1 and TRBJ2-1; 7 nucleotides line up with TRBD1. Per germline, CDR1 MNHNS and CDR2 SASEGT. The CDR3 is 17 residues long. The J segment lost 2 bases and the V segment lost 4 bases, leaving 11 bases of the junction unmatched. Written as DNA, the CDR3 is TGTGCCAGCAGTGTCAGACTCGGGGACAGAGCCTACAATGAGCAGTTCTTC. Translating gives CASSVRLGDRAYNEQFF.

This chain connects TRBV3-1 to TRBJ2-1, with 10 bases matching TRBD2. The CDR3 has 18 amino acids. V lost 4 bases and J lost 2; bases outside the gene matches: 11. Germline-derived CDR1 and CDR2 are LGHDT and YNNKEL (reference sequence). CDR3 sequence reads: CASSRRRAGGPAYNEQFF. CDR3 nucleotides: TGTGCCAGCAGCCGCCGACGAGCGGGAGGGCCTGCCTACAATGAGCAGTTCTTC.

The J gene is TRBJ2-1, the V gene TRBV12-1; the DNA was not used to check the table's D call, TRBD2. TRBV12-1 is an annotated pseudogene. The CDR3 runs to 19 residues. The CDR3 coding sequence is TGTGCCAGCAGCTGGGCGGGCGAGGGACCGATTAAATGCTACAATGAGCAGTTCTTC. Protein sequence: CASSWAGEGPIKCYNEQFF.

The gene calls are TRBV12-5 and TRBJ2-7; 7 nucleotides line up with TRBD2. CDR1 and CDR2 from the germline V gene are LGHNT and FRNRAP. Trimming at V came to 6 bases and at J to 6 bases, leaving 8 bases not matched to a gene. The CDR3 sequence is 13 residues long. This CDR3 is CASGSGTLGEQYF. For the CDR3, the DNA is TGTGCTAGTGGCAGCGGGACGTTGGGCGAGCAGTACTTC.

A few counts support this clonotype. The rearrangement links TRBV30 to TRBJ1-1; D perhaps matches TRBD1 (6 bases). V lost 1 base and J lost 1, with 13 bases in between. The germline CDR1 and CDR2 sequences are GTSNPN and SVGIG (reference sequence). The CDR3 loop spans 15 amino acids. The CDR3 bases are TGTGCCTGGAGTGACGTAGGGGGATCGAACACTGAAGCTTTCTTT. This encodes CAWSDVGGSNTEAFF.

The sample holds a few counts of this clonotype. The chain employs TRBV3-1 and TRBJ2-1; TRBD2 matches at 10 bases. This CDR3 contains 15 residues. The J segment lost 4 bases and the V segment lost 3 bases, leaving 3 bases of the junction unmatched. Germline CDR1 LGHDT, CDR2 YNNKEL (reference sequence). In nucleotides, the CDR3 is TGTGCCAGCAGCCACGGACTAGCGGATTACAATGAGCAGTTCTTC. Protein sequence: CASSHGLADYNEQFF.

The V call is TRBV10-2, the J call TRBJ2-2; 10 bases are shared with TRBD1. The CDR3 has 14 residues. J lost 7 bases, V lost 4 bases, and 3 bases had no gene match. CDR1 is WSHSY, CDR2 SAAADI, per germline. CDR3 in amino acids: CASSGQGAIGELFF. For the CDR3, the DNA is TGCGCCAGCAGTGGACAGGGGGCCATCGGGGAGCTGTTTTTT.

The genes are TRBV18 and TRBJ2-3, with D unclear. Trimming took off 4 bases at V and 1 base at J, with 9 bases between the two ends. Germline values: CDR1 KGHSH, CDR2 LQKENI. CDR3 length: 14 amino acids. Here the CDR3 reads CASSRTLGTDTQYF. CDR3 nucleotides: TGTGCCAGCTCACGAACCCTAGGCACAGATACGCAGTATTTT.

The V and J genes are TRBV3-1 and TRBJ2-1; D may match TRBD1 or TRBD2 (5 bases each). V was shortened by 5 bases and J by 14 bases, with 16 bases between the two germline ends. The CDR3 extends over 12 amino acids. From germline, CDR1 is LGHDT and CDR2 YNNKEL (reference sequence). CDR3 nucleotides: TGTGCCAGCAGCTCACGACCGGGACCGAAGTTCTTC. Its translation is CASSSRPGPKFF.

Here the CDR3 DNA reads TGTGCCAGCTCGACACAGGGAGCAGAGACCCAGTACTTC. The encoded protein is CASSTQGAETQYF. V gene TRBV18 combines with J gene TRBJ2-5, with D possibly being TRBD1 (6 bases). V was cut by 6 bases and J by 4 bases, with 12 bases left in between. Germline V gene lookup returns CDR1 KGHSH and CDR2 LQKENI. The CDR3 loop spans 13 amino acids.

This clonotype has a handful of counts. The CDR3 is CSAHGTDLYSYEQYF. The CDR3 bases are TGCAGCGCCCACGGGACTGACCTGTACTCCTACGAGCAGTACTTC. The chain joins TRBV29-1 to TRBJ2-7, with D possibly being TRBD2 (6 bases). CDR1 is SQVTM, CDR2 ANQGSEA, per germline. This CDR3 has 15 residues. V lost 7 bases to trimming and J lost 0 bases, with 19 bases between them.

The genes are TRBV6-2 or TRBV6-3 and TRBJ2-1; D is unresolved. Per germline, CDR1 MNHEY and CDR2 SVGEGT. With 6 bases removed from V and 9 bases from J, the gap between germline ends came to 12 bases. This CDR3 is built from 12 residues. In DNA, the CDR3 is TGTGCCAGCAGAAGAGAGGAGAGTGAGCAGTTCTTC. It specifies CASRREESEQFF.

This clonotype was picked up a small number of times. The chain joins TRBV20-1 to TRBJ1-1; D gene ambiguous. The CDR3 contains 12 residues. Trimming took 6 bases from V and 6 from J, leaving 14 bases between them. CDR1 is DFQATT and CDR2 is SNEGSKA in the germline V gene (reference sequence). CDR3 sequence (DNA): TGCAGTGCAAGCTCCTTATCAGCTGAAGCTTTCTTT. It codes for CSASSLSAEAFF.

This clonotype was counted between two and nine times. This sequence joins TRBV20-1 and TRBJ2-7; D perhaps matches TRBD2 (7 bases). The V end lost 5 bases, the J end lost 4 bases, and 18 bases lay between the germline ends. Germline lookup yields CDR1 DFQATT and CDR2 SNEGSKA (reference sequence). The CDR3 contains 14 residues. The CDR3 DNA is TGCAGTGCTTCGCTCGGGGGGCGAAGTTACGAGCAGTACTTC. It codes for CSASLGGRSYEQYF.

This rearrangement joins TRBV27 to TRBJ2-3; perhaps TRBD2 as D (5 bases). Trimming stripped 7 bases from V and 8 bases from J, with 16 bases between. The CDR3 is made up of 13 amino acids. Germline assignment: CDR1 MNHEY and CDR2 SMNVEV (reference sequence). Here the CDR3 DNA reads TGTGCCAGCACGGCTAGCCCCCTTGCTACGCAGTATTTT. Residues: CASTASPLATQYF.

This rearrangement joins TRBV7-9 to TRBJ2-3; 7 bases line up with TRBD1. The CDR3 is 17 residues long. Germline CDR1 SEHNR, CDR2 FQNEAQ (reference sequence). The V and J ends lost 4 bases and 2 bases, in that order; junction bases with no gene match: 12. The CDR3 DNA reads TGTGCCAGCAGCTCAAAGACAGGGCCATCTTACACAGATACGCAGTATTTT. This sequence encodes CASSSKTGPSYTDTQYF. The whole variable domain, filled in from reference TRBV7-9 and TRBJ2-3, reads DTGVSQNPRHKITKRGQNVTFRCDPISEHNRLYWYRQTLGQGPEFLTYFQNEAQLEKSRLLSDRFSAERPKGSFSTLEIQRTEQGDSAMYLCASSSKTGPSYTDTQYFGPGTRLTVL.

This chain uses TRBV20-1 with TRBJ1-1; D call uncertain. The CDR3 spans 12 residues. V lost 0 bases to trimming and J lost 3 bases, with 5 bases between them. The germline CDR1 and CDR2 sequences are DFQATT and SNEGSKA (reference sequence). CDR3 sequence (DNA): TGCAGTGCTAGAGATCCGTACACTGAAGCTTTCTTT. Its translation: CSARDPYTEAFF.

There are a few counts of this clonotype. The gene calls are TRBV20-1 and TRBJ2-2; the D gene could be TRBD1 or TRBD2 (5 bases each). V lost 2 bases and J 6 bases, leaving 19 bases between the germline ends. Germline CDR1 reads DFQATT; CDR2 reads SNEGSKA (reference sequence). There are 16 residues in the CDR3. The CDR3 DNA is TGCAGTGCTAGACCACATTTCTCAGGGACCGCCGGGGAGCTGTTTTTT. It encodes CSARPHFSGTAGELFF.

The V call is TRBV7-2, the J call TRBJ2-2, with 7 bases identical to TRBD1. Losses at the gene ends were 3 bases for V and 7 bases for J; bases not matched to a gene: 8. CDR1 and CDR2 from the germline V gene are SGHTA and FQGNSA. This CDR3 contains 15 residues. CDR3 loop: CASSFGPPGGGELFF. The CDR3 coding sequence is TGTGCCAGCAGCTTCGGTCCCCCAGGGGGCGGGGAGCTGTTTTTT.

A few counts support this clonotype. The rearrangement joins TRBV7-9 to TRBJ1-2; D is uncertain. The germline V gene has CDR1 SEHNR and CDR2 FQNEAQ (reference sequence). V lost 3 bases and J 5 bases, leaving 7 bases between the germline ends. The CDR3 is 12 residues long. CDR3: CASSFTRYGYTF. CDR3 nucleotides: TGTGCCAGCAGCTTTACTAGATATGGCTACACCTTC.

The chain recombines TRBV20-1 with TRBJ2-5; 8 bases are shared with TRBD1. The CDR3 covers 15 residues. The V segment lost 0 bases and the J segment 4 bases; nucleotides outside the gene matches: 7. Germline loops: CDR1 DFQATT, CDR2 SNEGSKA (reference sequence). CDR3 nucleotides: TGCAGTGCTAGAGAGGCAGGGGGCGCGGCAGAGACCCAGTACTTC. It encodes CSAREAGGAAETQYF.

V gene TRBV30 combines with J gene TRBJ2-5; D is perhaps TRBD1 or TRBD2 (5 bases each). The V end was cut by 1 base, the J end by 2 bases, with 8 bases between. Germline V CDR1 and CDR2: GTSNPN, SVGIG (reference sequence). The CDR3 has 13 residues. The CDR3 is CAWSGGNQETQYF. CDR3 in DNA: TGTGCCTGGAGTGGGGGGAATCAAGAGACCCAGTACTTC.

This clonotype appeared a few times. Mismatch with germline at one junction end may stem from a read error. The chain employs TRBV7-7 and TRBJ2-2; D assignment may be TRBD1 or TRBD2 (5 bases each). Germline V gene data show CDR1 as SSHAT and CDR2 as FNYEAQ (reference sequence). The CDR3 length is 16 residues. CDR3: CASSLRSGADTGELFF. CDR3 bases: TGTGCTAGCAGCTTACGGTCCGGGGCGGACACCGGGGAGCTGTTTTTT.

A remark on this clonotype: Relative to the germline gene, one junction end is altered; a read error may explain this. The V and J genes are TRBV4-2 and TRBJ2-1; either TRBD1 or TRBD2 may fit D (5 bases each). The germline CDR1 and CDR2 sequences are LGHNA and YNFKEQ. There are 15 residues in the CDR3. This chain's CDR3 is CARSPGQVNRNEQFF. The DNA of the CDR3 is TGTGCCAGGAGCCCGGGGCAGGTTAACCGTAATGAGCAGTTCTTC.

This clonotype was detected many times. The CDR3 coding sequence is TGTGCCAGCAGCCAAGATTGGGGCGCAGGGGGAGCCTACGAGCAGTACTTC. As protein: CASSQDWGAGGAYEQYF. This chain connects TRBV4-2 to TRBJ2-7; 7 bases match TRBD1. Germline V gene lookup returns CDR1 LGHNA and CDR2 YNFKEQ. The CDR3 totals 17 residues. Germline trimming cut 0 bases from V and 2 bases from J; bases unmatched to any gene: 10.